The 15 T cell receptor beta chains given below trace back to one sample, sequenced in a study of siplizumab effects on memory and regulatory T cells. Repertoires were generated with immunoSEQ multiplex PCR, while TCRdb's copy carries only in-frame clones and drops some. The sample yields 70,000 to 90,000 clones, 90% seen once. The sequenced sample was CD4+ T cells sorted from blood. These receptors were obtained from a human donor in good health.

V gene TRBV6-1 combines with J gene TRBJ2-3; 7 positions agree with TRBD1. The ends lost 4 bases at V and 5 bases at J; junction bases unmatched: 9. There are 15 residues in the CDR3. Germline CDR1 is MNHNS and CDR2 is SASEGT. In nucleotides, the CDR3 is TGTGCCAGCAGTGCACTTCAGACAGGGCGAGATACGCAGTATTTT. As protein: CASSALQTGRDTQYF.

This clone is a singleton in its sample. The chain has TRBV10-3 and TRBJ2-2; D possibly corresponds to TRBD1 (6 bases). This CDR3 region has 13 residues. Deletions cut 2 bases from V and 6 bases from J, with 7 bases between. Per the germline V gene, CDR1 is ENHRY and CDR2 is SYGVKD. The DNA for the CDR3 is TGTGCCATCAGTGAGGACAGGCCCGGGGAGCTGTTTTTT. Amino acids: CAISEDRPGELFF.

The V gene is TRBV10-1, the J gene TRBJ2-1, with 9 nucleotides matching TRBD1. The CDR3 consists of 15 residues. Trimming cost V 3 bases and J 4 bases; bases outside gene matches: 4. Germline V CDR1 and CDR2: WNHNN, SYGVQD (reference sequence). The CDR3 DNA reads TGCGCCAGCAGTGAAAAACAGGGGGCTTACAATGAGCAGTTCTTC. This translates into CASSEKQGAYNEQFF.

The chain is built from TRBV2 and TRBJ1-2; 7 bases fit TRBD1. Looked up from germline, CDR1 is SNHLY and CDR2 is FYNNEI. J lost 5 bases, V lost 8 bases, and 8 bases had no gene match. CDR3 length equals 13 residues. The CDR3 sequence is CASGDDRVYGYTF. The CDR3 DNA reads as TGTGCCAGCGGGGACGACAGGGTTTATGGCTACACCTTC. The full variable domain, with the rest looked up from reference TRBV2 and TRBJ1-2, is EPEVTQTPSHQVTQMGQEVILRCVPISNHLYFYWYRQILGQKVEFLVSFYNNEISEKSEIFDDQFSVERPDGSNFTLKIRSTKLEDSAMYFCASGDDRVYGYTFGSGTRLTVV.

This clone was observed a single time. The chain couples TRBV5-1 to TRBJ2-3; TRBD2 matches at 12 bases. This CDR3 region has 18 residues. Trimming cost V 0 bases and J 4 bases; bases outside gene matches: 9. Germline CDR1 is SGHRS and CDR2 is YFSETQ. Written as DNA, the CDR3 is TGCGCCAGCAGCTTGGCCGCACTAGCGGGAGGTTTGGCAGATACGCAGTATTTT. Encoded protein: CASSLAALAGGLADTQYF.

The V gene is TRBV5-4, the J gene TRBJ2-7; D is ambiguous. The V and J ends lost 4 bases and 1 base respectively, with 12 bases between them. The CDR3 is 14 residues long. The germline V gene encodes CDR1 SGHNT and CDR2 YYREEE (reference sequence). DNA for the CDR3: TGTGCCAGCAGCCAAGAGTTGGGATCCTACGAGCAGTACTTC. It codes for CASSQELGSYEQYF.

The chain joins TRBV5-1 to TRBJ1-3; D is undetermined. There are 15 residues in the CDR3. The V end lost 3 bases, the J end lost 0 bases, and 10 bases lay between the germline ends. Looked up from germline, CDR1 is SGHRS and CDR2 is YFSETQ. The CDR3 sequence is CASSSTGSSGNTIYF. The CDR3 nucleotides read TGCGCCAGCAGCTCTACTGGAAGCTCTGGAAACACCATATATTTT.

The chain joins TRBV2 to TRBJ2-1, with D possibly TRBD2 on 6 matching bases. V gave up 1 base and J gave up 2 bases, with 12 bases separating them. In germline, CDR1 is SNHLY, CDR2 FYNNEI. CDR3 length: 16 amino acids. For the CDR3, the DNA is TGTGCCAGCAGTGAAGGGGCGGGGCTAACCTACAATGAGCAGTTCTTC. As protein: CASSEGAGLTYNEQFF.

The CDR3 DNA reads as TGTGCCAGCAGCTTAGTAACGGGTACAACAGATACGCAGTATTTT. The encoded protein is CASSLVTGTTDTQYF. The chain couples TRBV7-9 to TRBJ2-3; D not certain. Germline-derived CDR1 and CDR2 are SEHNR and FQNEAQ (reference sequence). Between the trimmed V and J ends, which lost 1 base and 3 bases, there was a span of 11 bases. This CDR3 is built from 15 residues.

This chain uses TRBV19 with TRBJ1-1; no firm D call. Germline V gene sequence: CDR1 LNHDA, CDR2 SQIVND (reference sequence). Trimming removed 5 bases at V and 4 bases at J, with 8 bases between. The CDR3 is made up of 12 amino acids. CDR3 sequence: CASSSSRTEAFF. CDR3 DNA sequence: TGTGCCAGTAGTTCATCGCGCACTGAAGCTTTCTTT.

The chain couples TRBV7-9 to TRBJ1-1, with D unresolved. V was trimmed by 3 bases and J by 5 bases, leaving 16 bases between them. CDR3 length: 15 residues. In germline, CDR1 is SEHNR, CDR2 FQNEAQ (reference sequence). The CDR3 sequence: CASSLVGTVGTEAFF. In nucleotides, the CDR3 is TGTGCCAGCAGCTTGGTCGGAACAGTCGGAACTGAAGCTTTCTTT.

CDR3 sequence reads: CASSTPEGGKNIQYF. The CDR3 DNA is TGTGCCAGCAGTACCCCGGAGGGTGGCAAAAACATTCAGTACTTC. The chain has TRBV28 and TRBJ2-4; a weak D match, TRBD2 (6 bases). CDR3 length: 15 amino acids. In germline, CDR1 is MDHEN, CDR2 SYDVKM. Deletions cut 5 bases from V and 3 bases from J, with 14 bases between. Complete variable domain (other parts from reference TRBV28 and TRBJ2-4): DVKVTQSSRYLVKRTGEKVFLECVQDMDHENMFWYRQDPGLGLRLIYFSYDVKMKEKGDIPEGYSVSREKKERFSLILESASTNQTSMYLCASSTPEGGKNIQYFGAGTRLSVL.

The genes are TRBV6-5 and TRBJ2-5; 11 bases line up with TRBD1. The trim removed 7 bases at V and 4 bases at J, leaving 2 bases unmatched. The CDR3 has 13 amino acids. Per the germline V gene, CDR1 is MNHEY and CDR2 is SVGAGI. The DNA of the CDR3 is TGTGCCAGCAAGGACAGGGGGCGAGAGACCCAGTACTTC. Protein sequence: CASKDRGRETQYF.

The rearrangement joins TRBV7-2 to TRBJ2-7; D is ambiguous. Trimming stripped 1 base from V and 4 bases from J, with 14 bases between. Germline V gene sequence: CDR1 SGHTA, CDR2 FQGNSA. The CDR3 is made up of 15 amino acids. The CDR3 DNA follows: TGTGCCAGCAGCTTAGACGGTAACAGTTTATACGAGCAGTACTTC. Protein product: CASSLDGNSLYEQYF.

The chain has TRBV7-8 and TRBJ2-1; D is possibly TRBD2 (6 bases). The germline gives CDR1 SGHVS, CDR2 FQNEAQ. V lost 5 bases to trimming and J lost 0 bases, with 17 bases between them. The CDR3 sequence is 17 residues long. The CDR3: CASSPKIAVSSYNEQFF. Here the CDR3 DNA reads TGTGCCAGCAGCCCGAAGATAGCGGTTAGCTCCTACAATGAGCAGTTCTTC.